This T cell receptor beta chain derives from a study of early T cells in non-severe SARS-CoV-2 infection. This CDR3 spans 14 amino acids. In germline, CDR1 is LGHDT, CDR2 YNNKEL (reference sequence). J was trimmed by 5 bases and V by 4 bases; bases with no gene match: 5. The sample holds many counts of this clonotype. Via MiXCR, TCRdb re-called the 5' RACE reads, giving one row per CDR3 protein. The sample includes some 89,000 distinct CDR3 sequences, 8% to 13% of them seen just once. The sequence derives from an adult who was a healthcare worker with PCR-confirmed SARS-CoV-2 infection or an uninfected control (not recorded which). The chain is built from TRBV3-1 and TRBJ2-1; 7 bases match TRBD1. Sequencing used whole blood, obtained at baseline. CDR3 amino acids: CASSLPGQHNEQFF. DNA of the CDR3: TGTGCCAGCAGCCTCCCGGGACAGCACAATGAGCAGTTCTTC.